Sequencing of this TCR beta chain was carried out in a study of radiotherapy plus CTLA-4 blockade in lung cancer. Study overall: In roughly 19% of patients, objective responses were seen; 31% had disease control. Study findings and constraints: The best prediction of response reportedly came from early blood T cell clone dynamics, with interferon-beta. Following radiotherapy plus ipilimumab, tumor-derived TCR clones expanded in the blood.

With regard to this clone: Its antigen remains unknown.

Assay: immunoSEQ multiplex PCR; the TCRdb copy retains only in-frame clones and omits some. The profile covers tens of thousands of clones, with about 80% appearing a single time and approximately 16% taken by the ten largest. Patients had chemo-refractory metastatic non-small-cell lung cancer and received focal radiation plus CTLA-4 blockade that used ipilimumab. This sequence was found in a human donor with non-small cell lung cancer that progressed on radiotherapy plus ipilimumab. Sample: peripheral blood, taken from a patient treated with radiotherapy plus ipilimumab.

For the CDR3, the DNA is TGTGCCAGCAGGACCTGGCGCCCGAACACTGAAGCTTTCTTT. Protein sequence: CASRTWRPNTEAFF. The chain combines TRBV6-5 with TRBJ1-1, with no clear D. V was shortened by 6 bases and J by 1 base, with 12 bases between the two germline ends. The CDR3 spans 14 residues. Germline V gives CDR1 MNHEY, CDR2 SVGAGI.